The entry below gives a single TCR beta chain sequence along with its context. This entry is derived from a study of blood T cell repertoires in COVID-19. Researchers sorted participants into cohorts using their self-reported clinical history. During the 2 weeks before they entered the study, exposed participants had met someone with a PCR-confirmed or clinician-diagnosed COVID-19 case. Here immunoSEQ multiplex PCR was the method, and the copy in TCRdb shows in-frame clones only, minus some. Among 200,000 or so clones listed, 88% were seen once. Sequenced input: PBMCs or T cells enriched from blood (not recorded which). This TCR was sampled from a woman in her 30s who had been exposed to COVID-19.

The CDR3 loop reads CASSSSLSYEQYF. CDR3 nucleotides: TGTGCCAGCAGCTCAAGCCTCTCCTACGAGCAGTACTTC. The chain links TRBV11-2 to TRBJ2-7; D not resolved. CDR1 is SGHAT, CDR2 FQNNGV, per germline. V was trimmed by 4 bases and J by 0 bases, leaving 7 bases between them. The CDR3 length is 13 residues.